The 22 T cell receptor beta chains below were found in one sample sequenced in a study of response to subunit inactivated influenza vaccine. TCRdb re-called the RT-PCR reads through MiXCR, storing one row per CDR3 protein. In the table there are more than 700,000 distinct CDR3 sequences, approximately 21% of which are singletons. Specimen: PBMCs from blood, collected 4 to 6 days after vaccination. Receptors originate from a man between 45 and 60 years old who received an inactivated influenza vaccine.

The CDR3 loop is CASSPEVQREGLYEQYF. The DNA of the CDR3 is TGTGCCAGCAGCCCTGAGGTGCAGCGGGAGGGCCTTTACGAGCAGTACTTC. This chain links TRBV5-6 with TRBJ2-7; 10 nucleotides align to TRBD2. CDR1 is SGHDT, CDR2 YYEEEE, per germline. Trimming at V came to 4 bases and at J to 4 bases, leaving 14 bases not matched to a gene. The CDR3 is 17 residues long.

This sequence joins TRBV4-3 and TRBJ1-1; no reliable D call. The CDR3 is 14 amino acids. Looked up from germline, CDR1 is LGHNA and CDR2 is YSLEER. V was trimmed by 0 bases and J by 5 bases, leaving 10 bases between them. CDR3: CASSQEDLRTEAFF. In nucleotides, the CDR3 is TGCGCCAGCAGCCAAGAGGATCTACGGACTGAAGCTTTCTTT.

V usage is TRBV7-2 and J usage is TRBJ1-2; no firm D call. The CDR3 length is 13 residues. CDR1 is SGHTA, CDR2 FQGNSA, per germline. Trimming left V 1 base short and J 4 bases short, with 7 bases between. CDR3 sequence reads: CASSLEQSYGYTF. The CDR3 DNA reads as TGTGCCAGCAGCTTAGAACAGAGCTATGGCTACACCTTC.

This sequence joins TRBV7-2 and TRBJ1-6, with a weak D call TRBD1 (5 bases). The CDR3 loop spans 15 amino acids. V lost 5 bases, J lost 6 bases, and 14 bases lay in between. Germline V gene lookup returns CDR1 SGHTA and CDR2 FQGNSA. CDR3 sequence (DNA): TGTGCCAGCAGCCCTGACGGGGCTGGTAATTCACCCCTCCACTTT. This encodes CASSPDGAGNSPLHF. The variable domain in full, completed from reference TRBV7-2 and TRBJ1-6, reads GAGVSQSPSNKVTEKGKDVELRCDPISGHTALYWYRQSLGQGLEFLIYFQGNSAPDKSGLPSDRFSAERTGGSVSTLTIQRTQQEDSAVYLCASSPDGAGNSPLHFGNGTRLTVT.

This clonotype has more than one count but fewer than ten. This CDR3 reads CASSVGVRETQYF. The CDR3 region has the DNA TGTGCCAGCAGCGTTGGGGTTCGGGAGACCCAGTACTTC. This rearrangement joins TRBV12-3 or TRBV12-4 to TRBJ2-5; D unresolved. This CDR3 is 13 amino acids long. V lost 6 bases, J lost 5 bases, and 13 bases lay in between.

DNA of the CDR3: TGCGCCAGCAGCCAAGATCTGGGGCTCGCGGCGGGGGAGCTGTTTTTT. Translated, it gives CASSQDLGLAAGELFF. The chain joins TRBV4-3 to TRBJ2-2; possible D gene TRBD1, 5 bases. Germline V gene lookup returns CDR1 LGHNA and CDR2 YSLEER. Trimming stripped 0 bases from V and 8 bases from J, with 16 bases between. The CDR3 loop spans 16 amino acids.

The rearrangement joins TRBV4-2 to TRBJ2-7, with 9 nucleotides matching TRBD1. The germline V gene encodes CDR1 LGHNA and CDR2 YNFKEQ. V shed 4 bases, J shed 3 bases, and the junction held 7 bases outside the gene matches. The CDR3 is made up of 15 amino acids. CDR3 loop: CASSPEGTGHYEQYF. The CDR3 DNA follows: TGTGCCAGCAGCCCGGAGGGGACAGGGCACTACGAGCAGTACTTC.

This clonotype was seen a few times. V and J are TRBV12-3 or TRBV12-4 and TRBJ2-7; D unclear. V was shortened by 5 bases and J by 3 bases, with 11 bases between the two germline ends. The CDR3 spans 13 residues. CDR3 loop: CASSRALRYEQYF. The CDR3 nucleotides are TGTGCCAGCAGTCGGGCCCTCCGCTACGAGCAGTACTTC.

The chain couples TRBV12-3 or TRBV12-4 to TRBJ1-5; the D is unclear. The CDR3 covers 13 residues. V gave up 3 bases and J gave up 6 bases, with 9 bases separating them. The CDR3 coding sequence is TGTGCCAGCAGTTTTAGAGCGAGTCAGCCCCAGCATTTT. Its protein is CASSFRASQPQHF.

The chain recombines TRBV6-2 or TRBV6-3 with TRBJ2-1; 8 bases fit TRBD2. The CDR3 spans 16 residues. The trim removed 5 bases at V and 2 bases at J, leaving 8 bases unmatched. Germline loops: CDR1 MNHEY, CDR2 SVGEGT. DNA of the CDR3: TGTGCCAGCAGTCGGTATAGCGGGGTACCCTACAATGAGCAGTTCTTC. It translates to CASSRYSGVPYNEQFF.

A few counts support this clonotype. This chain joins TRBV5-1 and TRBJ2-5; possibly TRBD2 for D (5 bases). Trimming removed 5 bases from V and 3 bases from J, with 8 bases in between. This CDR3 contains 12 residues. The V gene's germline CDR1 is SGHRS and CDR2 YFSETQ. CDR3 in amino acids: CASRAEKETQYF. The CDR3 bases are TGCGCCAGCAGAGCGGAGAAAGAGACCCAGTACTTC.

This clonotype was counted only a few times. The rearrangement uses TRBV5-1 and TRBJ1-6; weak D call: TRBD1 (6 bases). The CDR3 extends over 13 amino acids. CDR1 SGHRS and CDR2 YFSETQ come from the germline V gene. The ends were cut back, 3 bases at V and 9 bases at J, with 10 bases in the middle. The CDR3 region is CASSSTGFSPLHF. Here the CDR3 DNA reads TGCGCCAGCAGCTCTACAGGGTTTTCACCCCTCCACTTT.

Notes on this clonotype: An end of the junction does not agree with germline; a read error may underlie this. This chain uses TRBV6-2 or TRBV6-3 with TRBJ2-3; D is undetermined. Germline V gives CDR1 MNHEY, CDR2 SVGEGT. The CDR3 length is 16 residues. The CDR3 DNA reads TGTGCCAGCAGTACCGGCGAGCTCCTTTTCGCAGATACGCACTATTTT. Translation: CASSTGELLFADTHYF.

This clonotype has more than one count but fewer than ten. The rearrangement joins TRBV6-2 or TRBV6-3 to TRBJ2-5; D gene unclear. The germline V and J ends were trimmed by 2 bases and 0 bases, with 4 bases remaining between them. Per the germline V gene, CDR1 is MNHEY and CDR2 is SVGEGT. The CDR3 consists of 13 residues. Here the CDR3 DNA reads TGTGCCAGCAGTTACGGCTACCAAGAGACCCAGTACTTC. The encoded protein is CASSYGYQETQYF.

The J gene is TRBJ1-6, the V gene TRBV10-3; the match to TRBD1 covers 7 bases. There are 15 residues in the CDR3. The germline gives CDR1 ENHRY, CDR2 SYGVKD. Unmatched junction bases numbered 10, after V lost 6 bases and J lost 8 bases. Here the CDR3 reads CAIRKTGTEDSPLHF. Here the CDR3 DNA reads TGTGCCATCAGAAAGACCGGGACAGAGGATTCACCCCTCCACTTT.

This clonotype was picked up a small number of times. The chain joins TRBV12-3 or TRBV12-4 to TRBJ2-2; D might be TRBD1 (6 bases). Trimming removed 10 bases from V and 6 bases from J, with 21 bases in between. This CDR3 is built from 15 residues. In nucleotides, the CDR3 is TGTGCCACCCAAGTGGGGGCTGGTTCGTCCGGGGAGCTGTTTTTT. This translates into CATQVGAGSSGELFF.

This clonotype came up a few times. The rearrangement links TRBV12-3 or TRBV12-4 to TRBJ2-6, with D tentatively TRBD1 or TRBD2 (6 bases each). V lost 3 bases to trimming and J lost 2 bases, with 14 bases between them. The CDR3 is made up of 17 amino acids. CDR3: CASSFDLGGTGANVLTF. The DNA for the CDR3 is TGTGCCAGCAGTTTCGATCTGGGGGGCACTGGGGCCAACGTCCTGACTTTC.

V gene TRBV12-3 or TRBV12-4 combines with J gene TRBJ2-7; D call uncertain. The CDR3 has 13 residues. Trimming took 2 bases from V and 6 from J, leaving 11 bases between them. The DNA of the CDR3 is TGTGCCAGCAGTTTATCGTTTCTGGCCGAGCAGTACTTC. This gives the protein CASSLSFLAEQYF.

This chain connects TRBV7-2 to TRBJ2-2; 7 bases agree with TRBD1. CDR1 is SGHTA and CDR2 is FQGNSA in the germline V gene. The V segment lost 5 bases and the J segment 4 bases; nucleotides outside the gene matches: 4. The CDR3 loop spans 14 amino acids. Here the CDR3 DNA reads TGTGCCAGCAGCGAACAGGGGTCCACCGGGGAGCTGTTTTTT. Translating it yields CASSEQGSTGELFF.

This clonotype was seen more than once but under ten times. The chain recombines TRBV3-1 with TRBJ2-7; D gene uncertain. The CDR3 sequence is 12 residues long. Germline V gene sequence: CDR1 LGHDT, CDR2 YNNKEL (reference sequence). Trimming cost V 0 bases and J 9 bases, with 9 bases left between them. CDR3 DNA sequence: TGTGCCAGCAGCCAAGAGGGCCTACGGCAGTACTTC. Translating it yields CASSQEGLRQYF.

The chain is built from TRBV20-1 and TRBJ2-1; tentatively, D is TRBD2 (5 bases). In germline, CDR1 is DFQATT, CDR2 SNEGSKA (reference sequence). The CDR3 length is 15 residues. V lost 3 bases to trimming and J lost 7 bases, with 19 bases between them. The CDR3 DNA sequence: TGCAGTGCTAGCTGGGGAGCGGATGTTAGGAATGAGCAGTTCTTC. Translation: CSASWGADVRNEQFF.

The gene calls are TRBV19 and TRBJ1-5; TRBD1 matches at 7 bases. The trim removed 10 bases at V and 0 bases at J, leaving 15 bases unmatched. This CDR3 is 17 amino acids long. Germline V lookup: CDR1 LNHDA, CDR2 SQIVND (reference sequence). CDR3 protein: CATPGTEKPYSNQPQHF. CDR3 nucleotides: TGTGCCACCCCCGGGACAGAGAAACCTTATAGCAATCAGCCCCAGCATTTT.